A single sample is the source of the 11 T cell receptor beta chains below, sequenced in a study of T cell responses to AZD1222 COVID-19 vaccine. Profiling relied on immunoSEQ multiplex PCR, and the TCRdb table lists in-frame clones only, not all of them. Here the sample spans around 110,000 clones, 92% being singletons. Sequencing was performed on peripheral blood, taken on day 0 of AZD1222 vaccination. These receptor sequences come from an adult in good health.

The gene calls are TRBV2 and TRBJ2-6; no clear D gene. The V end lost 4 bases, the J end lost 0 bases, and 4 bases lay between the germline ends. Germline V CDR1 and CDR2: SNHLY, FYNNEI. CDR3 size: 14 residues. CDR3 coding DNA: TGTGCCAGCAGTGTGCTCTCTGGGGCCAACGTCCTGACTTTC. Its translation is CASSVLSGANVLTF.

This clone showed up just once. The chain joins TRBV7-8 to TRBJ2-1; TRBD2 matches 7 bases. The germline V gene encodes CDR1 SGHVS and CDR2 FQNEAQ. This CDR3 has 15 amino acids. V was clipped by 3 bases and J by 0 bases; unmatched bases: 2. The CDR3 loop is CASSFQRGSYNEQFF. The CDR3 DNA follows: TGTGCCAGCAGCTTCCAGCGGGGCTCCTACAATGAGCAGTTCTTC.

This rearrangement joins TRBV25-1 to TRBJ1-6; TRBD1 might be the D (5 bases). The CDR3 extends over 13 amino acids. With 3 bases removed from V and 9 bases from J, the gap between germline ends came to 9 bases. CDR1 and CDR2 (germline): MGHDK, SYGVNS. In DNA form, the CDR3 reads TGTGCCAGCAGTGACAGGGTGGGTTCACCCCTCCACTTT. This codes for CASSDRVGSPLHF.

The V call is TRBV7-9, the J call TRBJ1-2; D not resolved. V was shortened by 7 bases and J by 7 bases, with 10 bases between the two germline ends. Germline values: CDR1 SEHNR, CDR2 FQNEAQ (reference sequence). The CDR3 runs 11 residues. CDR3 DNA: TGTGCCAGCACGGAAAGGGCTGGCTACACCTTC. Its translation: CASTERAGYTF.

This clone was counted a single time. The chain employs TRBV12-3 or TRBV12-4 and TRBJ2-2; 7 positions match TRBD1. CDR3 length: 12 residues. The V gene end was trimmed by 7 bases and the J gene end by 11 bases; junction bases not matched to a gene: 7. In DNA, the CDR3 is TGTGCCAGCACTACAGGGGCGGTTGAGCTGTTTTTT. Encoded protein: CASTTGAVELFF.

This sequence joins TRBV7-8 and TRBJ1-2, with D perhaps matching TRBD1 (5 bases). Germline V CDR1 and CDR2: SGHVS, FQNEAQ. With 1 base removed from V and 3 bases from J, the gap between germline ends came to 12 bases. This CDR3 spans 15 amino acids. CDR3 in DNA: TGTGCCAGCAGCTTAGGGTTGGGGGGATACTATGGCTACACCTTC. Residues: CASSLGLGGYYGYTF.

The chain is built from TRBV11-3 and TRBJ2-5; D might be TRBD1 or TRBD2, each matching 5 bases. The CDR3 has 13 amino acids. With 3 bases removed from V and 5 bases from J, the gap between germline ends came to 10 bases. Germline assignment: CDR1 SGHNT and CDR2 YENEEA. The CDR3 here is CASSLAGAETQYF. The CDR3, as DNA: TGTGCCAGCAGCTTGGCCGGGGCGGAGACCCAGTACTTC.

The chain employs TRBV5-1 and TRBJ2-1; 12 nucleotides line up with TRBD2. Per germline, CDR1 SGHRS and CDR2 YFSETQ. Germline trimming cut 3 bases from V and 5 bases from J; bases unmatched to any gene: 3. The CDR3 spans 15 residues. CDR3 protein: CASSWTSGINNEQFF. For the CDR3, the DNA is TGCGCCAGCAGCTGGACTAGCGGGATCAACAATGAGCAGTTCTTC.

The chain joins TRBV9 to TRBJ2-3; possibly TRBD2 for D (6 bases). CDR1 is SGDLS, CDR2 YYNGEE, per germline. The CDR3 contains 14 residues. The V end lost 0 bases, the J end lost 6 bases, and 11 bases lay between the germline ends. The CDR3 DNA sequence: TGTGCCAGCAGCGTAGGGGGGGAAGTCGATACGCAGTATTTT. It translates to CASSVGGEVDTQYF. The full variable domain, rest sourced from reference TRBV9 and TRBJ2-3, is DSGVTQTPKHLITATGQRVTLRCSPRSGDLSVYWYQQSLDQGLQFLIQYYNGEERAKGNILERFSAQQFPDLHSELNLSSLELGDSALYFCASSVGGEVDTQYFGPGTRLTVL.

This chain connects TRBV5-1 to TRBJ2-7; 7 bases align to TRBD1. Trimming at V came to 4 bases and at J to 2 bases, leaving 6 bases not matched to a gene. From germline, CDR1 is SGHRS and CDR2 YFSETQ. The length of the CDR3 is 14 residues. Written as DNA, the CDR3 is TGCGCCAGCAGCATCGACAGGGACCCCTACGAGCAGTACTTC. It codes for CASSIDRDPYEQYF.

This clone was found a few times. The rearrangement links TRBV4-1 to TRBJ1-1; D unresolved. The germline gives CDR1 MGHRA, CDR2 YSYEKL. V dropped 2 bases and J dropped 0 bases, with 10 bases sitting between them. The CDR3 covers 15 residues. CDR3 loop: CASSQSGGLNTEAFF. In DNA, the CDR3 is TGCGCCAGCAGCCAATCGGGAGGGCTGAACACTGAAGCTTTCTTT.